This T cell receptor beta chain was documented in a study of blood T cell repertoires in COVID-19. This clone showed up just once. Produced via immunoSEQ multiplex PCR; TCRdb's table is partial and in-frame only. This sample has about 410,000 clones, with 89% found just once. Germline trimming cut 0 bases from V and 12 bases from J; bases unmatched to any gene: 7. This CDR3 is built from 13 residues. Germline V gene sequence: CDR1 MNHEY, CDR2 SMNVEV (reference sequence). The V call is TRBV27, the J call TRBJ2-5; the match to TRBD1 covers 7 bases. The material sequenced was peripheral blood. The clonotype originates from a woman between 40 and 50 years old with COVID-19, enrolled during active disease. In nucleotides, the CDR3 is TGTGCCAGCAGTTTATCAACCGGGACAGCGAAGTACTTC. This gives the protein CASSLSTGTAKYF.